This T cell receptor beta chain was identified in a study of T cell changes during pregnancy in multiple sclerosis. The CDR3 sequence is 14 residues long. Germline CDR1 MDHEN, CDR2 SYDVKM. The V gene lost 2 bases and the J gene lost 13 bases, with 17 bases spanning the gap. Some clones are missing from TCRdb's copy, which holds only in-frame ones; the method was immunoSEQ multiplex PCR. The sample contains about 59,000 clones, more than 85% of which appear only once. V is TRBV28 and J is TRBJ1-4; possible D gene TRBD1, 6 bases. This specimen consisted of peripheral blood, obtained in the third trimester of pregnancy. This TCR was recovered from a female donor in good health, enrolled as a control in a pregnancy study. The CDR3 sequence: CASSLNMGAEALFF. The CDR3 nucleotides read TGTGCCAGCAGTTTAAACATGGGGGCTGAGGCACTGTTTTTT.